The 9 T cell receptor beta chains below come from one sample, sequenced in a study of T-cell reconstitution after alpha-beta-depleted transplantation in children. Molecular barcoding with unique molecular identifiers was used for the TCRbeta library. TCRdb analysed the PCR reads with MiXCR anew, one entry per CDR3 protein. Of fewer than 85,000 distinct CDR3 sequences listed, roughly an eighth are singletons. Sequences were derived from PBMCs, mostly from graft donor cells, sampled 180 days after TCRalphabeta/CD19-depleted stem cell transplant. These receptors came from a male patient aged 2 to 9 who had a stem cell transplant for acute lymphoblastic leukemia, so the T cells may come from the graft donor.

This clonotype was counted ten times or more. This chain links TRBV7-3 with TRBJ1-2; no clear D. V gave up 5 bases and J gave up 4 bases, with 11 bases separating them. Per the germline V gene, CDR1 is SGHTA and CDR2 is FQGTGA. This CDR3 has 13 residues. The CDR3 region is CASSPAKGYGYTF. The DNA of the CDR3 is TGTGCCAGCAGCCCCGCAAAGGGCTATGGCTACACCTTC.

The chain carries TRBV11-2 and TRBJ2-7, with D perhaps matching TRBD2 (5 bases). Germline CDR1 is SGHAT and CDR2 is FQNNGV. Trimming removed 0 bases from V and 3 bases from J, with 12 bases in between. This CDR3 region has 15 residues. This CDR3 reads CASSLDSVGNYEQYF. In DNA form, the CDR3 reads TGTGCCAGCAGCTTAGATTCGGTCGGGAACTACGAGCAGTACTTC.

The sample holds a few counts of this clonotype. The chain links TRBV12-3 or TRBV12-4 to TRBJ2-5, with 11 bases fitting TRBD2. V shed 6 bases, J shed 3 bases, and the junction held 6 bases outside the gene matches. The CDR3 totals 15 residues. CDR3 in DNA: TGTGCCAGCAGCAAACTAGCGGGAGAGGAAGAGACCCAGTACTTC. Protein sequence: CASSKLAGEEETQYF.

The genes are TRBV6-5 and TRBJ2-1, with 8 bases matching TRBD1. The J segment lost 4 bases and the V segment lost 0 bases, leaving 8 bases of the junction unmatched. CDR1 and CDR2 (germline): MNHEY, SVGAGI. The CDR3 extends over 17 amino acids. CDR3: CASSYSKTGVLYNEQFF. DNA for the CDR3: TGTGCCAGCAGTTACTCGAAGACAGGGGTTCTATACAATGAGCAGTTCTTC.

The chain employs TRBV7-9 and TRBJ2-4, with a weak D call TRBD2 (5 bases). Germline lookup yields CDR1 SEHNR and CDR2 FQNEAQ (reference sequence). This CDR3 region has 13 residues. The V gene lost 5 bases and the J gene lost 7 bases, with 12 bases spanning the gap. The CDR3 reads CASSPPRRNIQYF. Written as DNA, the CDR3 is TGTGCCAGCAGCCCACCCAGGAGGAACATTCAGTACTTC.

The table lists this clonotype with a few counts. The rearrangement uses TRBV19 and TRBJ2-3; no reliable D call. Trimming removed 3 bases from V and 3 bases from J, with 10 bases in between. Per the germline V gene, CDR1 is LNHDA and CDR2 is SQIVND (reference sequence). The CDR3 covers 14 residues. CDR3 nucleotides: TGTGCCAGTAGTATTGACCAGCTGACAGATACGCAGTATTTT. This gives the protein CASSIDQLTDTQYF.

V gene TRBV5-4 combines with J gene TRBJ2-2; 8 bases agree with TRBD2. V shed 3 bases, J shed 0 bases, and the junction held 1 base outside the gene matches. The CDR3 runs to 15 residues. Germline assignment: CDR1 SGHNT and CDR2 YYREEE (reference sequence). The CDR3 nucleotides read TGTGCCAGCAGCTCCGGGGGGGCGAACACCGGGGAGCTGTTTTTT. It yields the protein CASSSGGANTGELFF.

This chain connects TRBV5-1 to TRBJ2-5; D remains unclear. V was shortened by 10 bases and J by 0 bases, with 10 bases between the two germline ends. CDR3 length: 12 residues. Germline assignment: CDR1 SGHRS and CDR2 YFSETQ. CDR3 sequence: CAVRRDQETQYF. The CDR3 DNA is TGCGCCGTCCGCCGGGACCAAGAGACCCAGTACTTC. Complete variable domain (other parts from reference TRBV5-1 and TRBJ2-5): KAGVTQTPRYLIKTRGQQVTLSCSPISGHRSVSWYQQTPGQGLQFLFEYFSETQRNKGNFPGRFSGRQFSNSRSEMNVSTLELGDSALYLCAVRRDQETQYFGPGTRLLVL.

The chain uses TRBV5-1 and TRBJ1-2; TRBD1 aligns across 9 bases. The junction had 10 bases not matched to a gene; V was cut back by 4 bases and J by 6 bases. The CDR3 is 15 amino acids. Per germline, CDR1 SGHRS and CDR2 YFSETQ. CDR3 sequence reads: CASSTTPGTGNGYTF. In DNA, the CDR3 is TGCGCCAGCAGCACCACCCCCGGGACAGGGAATGGCTACACCTTC. Full variable domain (missing parts from reference TRBV5-1 and TRBJ1-2): KAGVTQTPRYLIKTRGQQVTLSCSPISGHRSVSWYQQTPGQGLQFLFEYFSETQRNKGNFPGRFSGRQFSNSRSEMNVSTLELGDSALYLCASSTTPGTGNGYTFGSGTRLTVV.